This T cell receptor (beta chain) is from a study of radiation and T cells in renal cell carcinoma. Across the study: Nephrectomy followed 15 Gy stereotactic body radiation by 4 weeks.

Germline CDR1 is LNHDA and CDR2 is SQIVND (reference sequence). V lost 0 bases, J lost 2 bases, and 8 bases stayed unmatched. The CDR3 runs to 17 residues. TCRdb keeps only in-frame clones here, not all; method: immunoSEQ multiplex PCR. The repertoire includes 100,000 to 150,000 clones, 81% of them detected once, and about 5.3% sits in the top ten. The time point denotes: blood 2 weeks post-SBRT. The sample's treatment: 15 Gy SBRT to primary tumor, nephrectomy 4 weeks later. In the case of this clone: Its matching antigen is unknown.

General study results and limits: Top tumor clonotypes rose in blood 2 weeks post-radiation, then contracted.

The source material was blood, sampled from a patient whose treatment included radiotherapy and nephrectomy. V gene TRBV19 combines with J gene TRBJ2-7; TRBD2 matches at 9 bases. The sequence was collected from a man between 50 and 59 years old with renal cell carcinoma. The CDR3 DNA reads TGTGCCAGTAGTATAGAGGTGACTAGCGGAGTCACCTACGAGCAGTACTTC. Translation: CASSIEVTSGVTYEQYF. Full variable domain (remainder filled in from reference TRBV19 and TRBJ2-7): DGGITQSPKYLFRKEGQNVTLSCEQNLNHDAMYWYRQDPGQGLRLIYYSQIVNDFQKGDIAEGYSVSREKKESFPLTVTSAQKNPTAFYLCASSIEVTSGVTYEQYFGPGTRLTVT.